The 15 T cell receptor beta chains below were found in one sample sequenced in a study of cytomegalovirus exposure and HLA in healthy donors. PCR used 60 Vbeta primers and 13 Jbeta primers. Clones were sequenced by immunoSEQ multiplex PCR, and TCRdb holds only the in-frame ones, with some missing. Of about 140,000 clones listed, about 75% are singletons. Sequencing input: PBMCs. The receptors originated from a man aged 40-55 years in good health and CMV-seronegative.

V gene TRBV9 combines with J gene TRBJ1-1; D perhaps matches TRBD1 (5 bases). CDR3 size: 13 residues. Between the trimmed V and J ends, which lost 2 bases and 3 bases, there was a span of 8 bases. Per germline, CDR1 SGDLS and CDR2 YYNGEE. The CDR3 region has the DNA TGTGCCAGCAGCGTCCGGGGGGACACTGAAGCTTTCTTT. Translated: CASSVRGDTEAFF.

J is TRBJ1-1 and V is TRBV28; TRBD1 might be the D (5 bases). The V end lost 6 bases, the J end lost 1 base, and 9 bases lay between the germline ends. The length of the CDR3 is 13 residues. Germline CDR1 is MDHEN and CDR2 is SYDVKM. CDR3 nucleotides: TGTGCCAGCAGGAGACAGACGAACACTGAAGCTTTCTTT. Protein product: CASRRQTNTEAFF.

This sequence joins TRBV10-1 and TRBJ2-1; the D is unclear. This CDR3 is built from 11 residues. V lost 5 bases, J lost 8 bases, and 7 bases lay in between. Germline-derived CDR1 and CDR2 are WNHNN and SYGVQD (reference sequence). The CDR3 DNA follows: TGCGCCAGCAGTAACAATTATGAGCAGTTCTTC. Its protein product is CASSNNYEQFF.

A remark on this clone: The sample has other DNA sequences that encode this CDR3 too. The J gene is TRBJ1-2, the V gene TRBV19; D call uncertain. The V gene's germline CDR1 is LNHDA and CDR2 SQIVND (reference sequence). V lost 1 base and J 2 bases, leaving 11 bases between the germline ends. CDR3 length: 15 residues. CDR3 bases: TGTGCCAGTAGTATAGGGTCAGGTCGGAACTATGGCTACACCTTC. Amino acid sequence: CASSIGSGRNYGYTF.

This clone was counted a few times. The rearrangement joins TRBV6-1 to TRBJ1-5; D gene uncertain. CDR3 length equals 14 residues. Per germline, CDR1 MNHNS and CDR2 SASEGT. Trimming took off 0 bases at V and 7 bases at J, with 10 bases between the two ends. The CDR3 spells CASSEAPRGQPQHF. The CDR3 nucleotides read TGTGCCAGCAGTGAAGCCCCCCGAGGGCAGCCCCAGCATTTT.

The chain couples TRBV10-3 to TRBJ2-3; 9 bases agree with TRBD2. Germline CDR1 reads ENHRY; CDR2 reads SYGVKD. This CDR3 region has 14 residues. V was clipped by 9 bases and J by 4 bases; unmatched bases: 8. The CDR3 coding sequence is TGTGCCATAAAAGCCAAGCGGGGGGCAGATACGCAGTATTTT. Translating gives CAIKAKRGADTQYF.

The V call is TRBV6-1, the J call TRBJ2-5; 10 bases match TRBD2. Looked up from germline, CDR1 is MNHNS and CDR2 is SASEGT. J was trimmed by 12 bases and V by 6 bases; bases with no gene match: 7. The CDR3 contains 12 residues. The CDR3 is CASSPGLADEYF. The CDR3 region has the DNA TGTGCCAGCAGCCCCGGACTAGCGGATGAGTACTTC.

This chain joins TRBV19 and TRBJ2-5, with D possibly matching TRBD1 (6 bases). The CDR3 is made up of 15 amino acids. V was cut by 1 base and J by 2 bases, with 11 bases left in between. The germline CDR1 and CDR2 sequences are LNHDA and SQIVND (reference sequence). The CDR3 region has the DNA TGTGCCAGTAGTATAGCCGGACAGCCACAAGAGACCCAGTACTTC. Translated, it gives CASSIAGQPQETQYF. The full variable domain, completed using reference TRBV19 and TRBJ2-5, is DGGITQSPKYLFRKEGQNVTLSCEQNLNHDAMYWYRQDPGQGLRLIYYSQIVNDFQKGDIAEGYSVSREKKESFPLTVTSAQKNPTAFYLCASSIAGQPQETQYFGPGTRLLVL.

The V and J genes are TRBV19 and TRBJ1-5; the D is unclear. The CDR3 runs to 14 residues. V lost 6 bases, J lost 7 bases, and 16 bases lay in between. Germline-derived CDR1 and CDR2 are LNHDA and SQIVND (reference sequence). The CDR3 bases are TGTGCCAGTAGCCCACTCCTAACCAGGCAGCCCCAGCATTTT. It translates to CASSPLLTRQPQHF.

Comment on this clone: At one of its ends the junction is not consistent with the germline gene, which may arise from a read error. V usage is TRBV25-1 and J usage is TRBJ2-7; D gene uncertain. The CDR3 spans 12 residues. CDR1 is MGHDK and CDR2 is SYGVNS in the germline V gene. The CDR3 spells CASSGAGTEQCF. CDR3 in DNA: TGTGCCAGCAGTGGCGCAGGAACTGAGCAGTGCTTC.

This clone was seen only a few times. The V and J genes are TRBV27 and TRBJ1-5; D is undetermined. V shed 3 bases and J shed 4 bases, with 7 bases lying between them. The CDR3 runs to 13 residues. The germline gives CDR1 MNHEY, CDR2 SMNVEV (reference sequence). The CDR3 spells CASSFSGNQPQHF. In nucleotides, the CDR3 is TGTGCCAGCAGTTTTTCGGGGAATCAGCCCCAGCATTTT.

This chain links TRBV29-1 with TRBJ1-2, with 9 bases lining up with TRBD1. V was pared by 5 bases and J by 6 bases, with 13 bases of the junction left unmatched. CDR1 SQVTM and CDR2 ANQGSEA come from the germline V gene. The CDR3 is 15 amino acids. CDR3 DNA sequence: TGCAGCGTTTCCCATGATACAGGGGGCGTCAATGGCTACACCTTC. It translates to CSVSHDTGGVNGYTF.

The V call is TRBV7-2, the J call TRBJ1-2; no clear D. The germline gives CDR1 SGHTA, CDR2 FQGNSA. V was clipped by 1 base and J by 3 bases, with 9 bases between them. This CDR3 is 14 amino acids long. In DNA, the CDR3 is TGTGCCAGCAGCTTAGTCGAGGAACACTATGGCTACACCTTC. Translated, it gives CASSLVEEHYGYTF.

Points on this clone: The germline gene is not matched at one end of the junction; a read error may be the cause. V gene TRBV2 combines with J gene TRBJ1-1, with D possibly TRBD1 on 5 matching bases. This CDR3 comprises 13 residues. Germline CDR1 reads SNHLY; CDR2 reads FYNNEI. The CDR3, as DNA: TGTGCCAGCAGCGAAGAGGGGAGGTCGGTCGCTTTCTTT. It specifies CASSEEGRSVAFF.

The chain employs TRBV7-9 and TRBJ1-4, with 7 bases lining up with TRBD1. Losses at the gene ends were 6 bases for V and 7 bases for J; bases not matched to a gene: 2. This CDR3 is built from 12 residues. Germline CDR1 SEHNR, CDR2 FQNEAQ (reference sequence). In nucleotides, the CDR3 is TGTGCCAGCAGGCGGGACAGTGAAAAACTGTTTTTT. This translates into CASRRDSEKLFF.